This is a list of T cell receptor beta chains from one sample in a study of cytomegalovirus exposure and HLA in healthy donors. TCRdb's table, derived via immunoSEQ multiplex PCR, lists solely in-frame clones and lacks some. The sample shows more than 85,000 clones, around 70% of them seen only once. Material: PBMCs. These receptors came from a woman in her forties or fifties in good health and CMV-seropositive. The CDR3 runs from the conserved cysteine through the conserved F or W. Each record gives: CDR3 length, clone size, V gene, J gene, D gene, CDR3 DNA, CDR3 protein. A D gene is named only where the DNA matches it firmly. Where a row states a size, it is once, few, many or the class of an expanded clone; other rows omit it.

14	few	TRBV11-2	TRBJ2-5	-	TGTGCCAGCAGCTTAGGGACACCCGAGGAGACCCAGTACTTC	CASSLGTPEETQYF
13	-	TRBV27	TRBJ2-5	-	TGTGCCAGCAAGGACCGGGAACAGGAGACCCAGTACTTC	CASKDREQETQYF
15	-	TRBV19	TRBJ1-1	TRBD1	TGTGCCAGTAGTCCGACGACAGGGACGTGGACTGAAGCTTTCTTT	CASSPTTGTWTEAFF
13	-	TRBV30	TRBJ1-3	-	TGTGCCTGGACTGGGGGCGACGGAAACACCATATATTTT	CAWTGGDGNTIYF
13	-	TRBV5-1	TRBJ1-2	TRBD1	TGCGCCAGCAGCTTGGGACAGGGGGAAGGCTACACCTTC	CASSLGQGEGYTF
16	few	TRBV12-5	TRBJ2-3	-	TGTGCTAGTGGTTTTCGGAGCGCTACTAGCACAGATACGCAGTATTTT	CASGFRSATSTDTQYF
17	few	TRBV5-4	TRBJ1-3	-	TGTGCCAGCAGCTTTGAGGGCAGGGGTCCGTCGGGAAACACCATATATTTT	CASSFEGRGPSGNTIYF
14	-	TRBV11-2	TRBJ2-7	TRBD1	TGTGCCAGCAGCTTAGGGACAGGGTATGTTGAGCAGTACTTC	CASSLGTGYVEQYF
17	-	TRBV9	TRBJ1-1	-	TGTGCCAGCAGCCTCCATTCGGGGGGCCTTGGAGGCACTGAAGCTTTCTTT	CASSLHSGGLGGTEAFF
15	-	TRBV4-3	TRBJ1-4	-	TGCGCCAGCAGACAAGATTTCACAGGCCGGGAAAAACTGTTTTTT	CASRQDFTGREKLFF
12	-	TRBV28	TRBJ2-7	-	TGTGCCAGTACAGAGGGATCCTACGAGCAGTACTTC	CASTEGSYEQYF
15	-	TRBV4-2	TRBJ2-1	-	TGTGCCAGCAGAGAAACACTAGGGAGCTACAATGAGCAGTTCTTC	CASRETLGSYNEQFF
16	-	TRBV5-4	TRBJ2-1	-	TGTGCCAGCAGCTCGAGTGGCAGGCGGGCAGCCCATGAGCAGTTCTTC	CASSSSGRRAAHEQFF
17	-	TRBV6-1	TRBJ1-2	TRBD1	TGTGCCAGCAGTGAGTCCCCCTATCACGGGACAGAGAATGGCTACACCTTC	CASSESPYHGTENGYTF
13	-	TRBV7-8	TRBJ2-7	-	TGTGCCAGCAGCTTAGGGGGCTCGGGCGAGCAGTACTTC	CASSLGGSGEQYF
15	-	TRBV7-9	TRBJ2-2	TRBD1	TGTGCCAGCAGCTTAAAGACAGGGGCGACCGGGGAGCTGTTTTTT	CASSLKTGATGELFF
14	-	TRBV19	TRBJ1-1	TRBD1	TGTGCCAGTAGTACAAACCCGGACAGGGCCCAAGCTTTCTTT	CASSTNPDRAQAFF
15	-	TRBV28	TRBJ2-7	TRBD1	TGTGCCAGCAACTATAGGGACAGGCCTCTCTACGAGCAGTACTTC	CASNYRDRPLYEQYF
15	-	TRBV4-2	TRBJ2-1	TRBD2	TGTGCCAGCAGTCCCAGCGGGAGTCCCTACAATGAGCAGTTCTTC	CASSPSGSPYNEQFF
14	-	TRBV28	TRBJ2-5	TRBD2	TGTGCCAGCACCTTGATGGGGGGGGGTGAGACCCAGTACTTC	CASTLMGGGETQYF
18	-	TRBV7-9	TRBJ2-6	TRBD1	TGTGCCAGCAGCCCATCCCAGGGGGCGTACCCTGGGGCCAACGTCCTGACTTTC	CASSPSQGAYPGANVLTF
14	-	TRBV19	TRBJ2-7	TRBD1	TGTGCCAGTAGTGTCCGGGACAGCCGCTACGAGCAGTACTTC	CASSVRDSRYEQYF
14	-	TRBV14	TRBJ2-3	-	TGTGCCAGCAGCCAAGGGCGGGGAGTTGGGACGCAGTATTTT	CASSQGRGVGTQYF
16	few	TRBV7-9	TRBJ2-5	-	TGTGCCAGCAGCTTAAGGTCAAGGGAGTCGGGAGAGACCCAGTACTTC	CASSLRSRESGETQYF
16	-	TRBV9	TRBJ1-2	-	TGTGCCAGCAGCGTCCCTTTGGAGGGAAAGGATTATGGCTACACCTTC	CASSVPLEGKDYGYTF
14	-	TRBV19	TRBJ1-3	-	TGTGCCAGTATAAAGGACATCTCTGGAAACACCATATATTTT	CASIKDISGNTIYF
13	-	TRBV7-9	TRBJ1-1	-	TGTGCCAGCAGCTTAGCAGGAGTCACTGAAGCTTTCTTT	CASSLAGVTEAFF
13	-	TRBV29-1	TRBJ2-1	TRBD2	TGCAGCGTCGAGGTAGCGGGAGTGAATGAGCAGTTCTTC	CSVEVAGVNEQFF
17	-	TRBV6-1	TRBJ1-2	-	TGTGCCAGCAGTGGAGGTATAATGCGGGGGCGCCACTATGGCTACACCTTC	CASSGGIMRGRHYGYTF
14	-	TRBV18	TRBJ2-7	-	TGTGCCAGCTCACCAACGGGACAAACCTACGAGCAGTACTTC	CASSPTGQTYEQYF
12	few	TRBV7-9	TRBJ2-7	-	TGTGCCAGCAGTCCCGTTAGTTACGAGCAGTACTTC	CASSPVSYEQYF
15	-	TRBV5-4	TRBJ1-1	TRBD1	TGTGCCAGCAGCTTACAGGGGGCCTGGAACACTGAAGCTTTCTTT	CASSLQGAWNTEAFF
13	-	TRBV4-2	TRBJ2-1	-	TGTGCCAGCAGCCAGGGAACAGGGCTGGAGCAGTTCTTC	CASSQGTGLEQFF
14	few	TRBV7-2	TRBJ1-4	-	TGTGCCAGCAGCTTAGGGGCTGTGGGTGAAAAACTGTTTTTT	CASSLGAVGEKLFF
14	-	TRBV11-2	TRBJ2-7	TRBD1	TGTGCCAGCAGCTTAGGGACAGGAAAATACGAGCAGTACTTC	CASSLGTGKYEQYF
16	-	TRBV27	TRBJ2-5	-	TGTGCCAGCAGATTCTCAGGGGCCCGAGGGCAAGAGACCCAGTACTTC	CASRFSGARGQETQYF
15	-	TRBV5-4	TRBJ2-7	-	TGTGCCAGCAGCTTGGCCAGTTGGCAGTCCTACGAGCAGTACTTC	CASSLASWQSYEQYF
15	-	TRBV4-2	TRBJ2-7	TRBD2	TGTGCCAGCAGTCTCGGCCAGCGGGAGCGGTACGAGCAGTACTTC	CASSLGQRERYEQYF
14	-	TRBV7-2	TRBJ2-3	-	TGTGCCAGCAGCACCAGCCTAGGGGTAGATACGCAGTATTTT	CASSTSLGVDTQYF
16	-	TRBV11-1	TRBJ2-7	-	TGTGCCAGCAGCTTAGGAGGTTACCGGTCGTCCTACGAGCAGTACTTC	CASSLGGYRSSYEQYF
17	-	TRBV25-1	TRBJ1-6	-	TGTGCCAGCAGTGAACCGAGGCAGGGAACGAGAAATTCACCCCTCCACTTT	CASSEPRQGTRNSPLHF
16	-	TRBV5-1	TRBJ2-1	TRBD2	TGCGCCAGCAGCTTGGTACTAGCGGGAGGGAGCAATGAGCAGTTCTTC	CASSLVLAGGSNEQFF
15	-	TRBV2	TRBJ2-7	TRBD2	TGTGCCAGCAGTGAAGTGGGCGGGAGGGCGGAGGAGCAGTACTTC	CASSEVGGRAEEQYF
16	-	TRBV6-5	TRBJ2-5	TRBD2	TGTGCCAGCAGTTACCCTTATCTAGCGGGGGAAGAGACCCAGTACTTC	CASSYPYLAGEETQYF
19	few	TRBV6-1	TRBJ1-5	TRBD1	TGTGCCAGCAGTGACAACTTACCGGGACAGGCACAGTCCAATCAGCCCCAGCATTTT	CASSDNLPGQAQSNQPQHF
16	-	TRBV16	TRBJ1-5	-	TGTGCCAGCAGCCAATCCCATCCGGCAGGGAATCAGCCCCAGCATTTT	CASSQSHPAGNQPQHF
12	-	TRBV11-2	TRBJ2-1	-	TGTGCCAGCAGCTTAGATCTCAATGAGCAGTTCTTC	CASSLDLNEQFF
14	-	TRBV29-1	TRBJ1-3	-	TGCAGCGTTGCCAGGGGCGGTTCTGGAAACACCATATATTTT	CSVARGGSGNTIYF
15	-	TRBV7-9	TRBJ2-2	TRBD1	TGTGCCAGCCCGGTGGGACAGGCGGACACCGGGGAGCTGTTTTTT	CASPVGQADTGELFF
14	-	TRBV29-1	TRBJ2-7	TRBD2	TGCAGCGTAGCAACCGGGACTAGCGCCGGCGAGCAGTACTTC	CSVATGTSAGEQYF
14	-	TRBV28	TRBJ1-4	-	TGTGCCAGCAGGGCAGGTCAAAGCCGGGAAAAACTGTTTTTT	CASRAGQSREKLFF
15	-	TRBV2	TRBJ1-6	-	TGTGCCAGCATCGAGATACAGGGAGATAATTCACCCCTCCACTTT	CASIEIQGDNSPLHF
15	-	TRBV2	TRBJ2-7	-	TGTGCCAGCAAGGGGGGGGCAGGGAGCTCCTACGAGCAGTACTTC	CASKGGAGSSYEQYF
16	-	TRBV4-2	TRBJ2-1	TRBD2	TGTGCCAGCAGCCATTATAGCGGGAGGGCCGACAATGAGCAGTTCTTC	CASSHYSGRADNEQFF
16	-	TRBV5-4	TRBJ2-7	TRBD2	TGTGCCAGCAGCTTGGACCCGGGACTAGTTCCCTACGAGCAGTACTTC	CASSLDPGLVPYEQYF